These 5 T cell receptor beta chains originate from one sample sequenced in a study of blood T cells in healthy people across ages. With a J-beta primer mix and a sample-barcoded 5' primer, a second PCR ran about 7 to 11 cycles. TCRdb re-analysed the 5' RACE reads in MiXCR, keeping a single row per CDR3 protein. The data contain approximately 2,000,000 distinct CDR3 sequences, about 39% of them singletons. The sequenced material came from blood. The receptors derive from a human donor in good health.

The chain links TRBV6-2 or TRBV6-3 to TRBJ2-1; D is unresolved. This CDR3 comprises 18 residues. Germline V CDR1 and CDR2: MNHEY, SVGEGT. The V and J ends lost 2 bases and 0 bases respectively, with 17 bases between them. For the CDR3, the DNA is TGTGCCAGCAGTTACGAAATCGATCAGACGTCCTCCTACAATGAGCAGTTCTTC. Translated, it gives CASSYEIDQTSSYNEQFF.

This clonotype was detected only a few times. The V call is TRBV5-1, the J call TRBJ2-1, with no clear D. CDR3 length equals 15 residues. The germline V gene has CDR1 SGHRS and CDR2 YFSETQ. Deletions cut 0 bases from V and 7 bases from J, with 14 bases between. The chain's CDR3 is CASSLVGSSSNEQFF. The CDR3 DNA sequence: TGCGCCAGCAGCTTGGTGGGTAGCAGTAGTAATGAGCAGTTCTTC.

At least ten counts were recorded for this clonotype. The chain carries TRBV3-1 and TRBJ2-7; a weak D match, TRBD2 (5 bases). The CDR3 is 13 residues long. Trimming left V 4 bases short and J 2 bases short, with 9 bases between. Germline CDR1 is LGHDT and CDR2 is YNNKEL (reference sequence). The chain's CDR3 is CASSPGVTYEQYF. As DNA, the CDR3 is TGTGCCAGCAGCCCCGGGGTTACCTACGAGCAGTACTTC.

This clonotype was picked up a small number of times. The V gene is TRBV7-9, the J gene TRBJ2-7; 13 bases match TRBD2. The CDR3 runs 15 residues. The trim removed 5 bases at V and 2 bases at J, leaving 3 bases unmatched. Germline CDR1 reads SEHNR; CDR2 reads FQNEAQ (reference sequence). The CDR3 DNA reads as TGTGCCAGCAGCAACGGACTAGCGGGGGCCTACGAGCAGTACTTC. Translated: CASSNGLAGAYEQYF.

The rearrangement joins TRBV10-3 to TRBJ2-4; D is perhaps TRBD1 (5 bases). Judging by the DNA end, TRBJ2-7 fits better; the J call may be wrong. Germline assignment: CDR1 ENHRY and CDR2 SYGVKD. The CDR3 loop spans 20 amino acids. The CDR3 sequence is CAIRGCSGFGLQGLTYEQYF. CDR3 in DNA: TGTGCCATCAGGGGTTGTTCAGGCTTTGGGTTGCAGGGCTTAACCTACGAGCAGTACTTC.